The clone carrying this T cell receptor beta chain was seen only a few times. This sample is drawn from a study of T cell responses to AZD1222 COVID-19 vaccine. The table came from immunoSEQ multiplex PCR; TCRdb's copy has only in-frame clones and leaves some out. This table holds 95,000 to 150,000 clones, 75% to 90% found once. The germline CDR1 and CDR2 sequences are SGHKS and YYEKEE (reference sequence). The length of the CDR3 is 14 residues. Trimming took off 3 bases at V and 1 base at J, with 10 bases between the two ends. The TCR sequence derives from an adult in good health. The material sequenced was peripheral blood, taken on day 0 of AZD1222 vaccination. The rearrangement uses TRBV5-5 and TRBJ1-1; D remains ambiguous. The CDR3 sequence: CASSWRVGNTEAFF. The CDR3 nucleotides read TGTGCCAGCAGCTGGCGGGTGGGGAACACTGAAGCTTTCTTT.